Following are 12 T cell receptor beta chains from one sample sequenced in a study of cytomegalovirus exposure and HLA in healthy donors. PCR was performed using 60 Vbeta and 13 Jbeta primers. Sequencing was performed with immunoSEQ multiplex PCR; in TCRdb, only in-frame clones are kept and a portion is missing. This table has around 150,000 clones, around 63% appearing once. The specimen sequenced was PBMCs. Receptors originate from a human donor in good health.

The chain has TRBV11-2 and TRBJ2-1, with no clear D. The CDR3 is made up of 14 amino acids. Trimming removed 3 bases at V and 0 bases at J, with 6 bases between. The V gene's germline CDR1 is SGHAT and CDR2 FQNNGV. CDR3 nucleotides: TGTGCCAGCAGCTTGGCGGACTCCTACAATGAGCAGTTCTTC. Amino acids: CASSLADSYNEQFF. Filled out from reference TRBV11-2 and TRBJ2-1, the complete variable domain reads EAGVAQSPRYKIIEKRQSVAFWCNPISGHATLYWYQQILGQGPKLLIQFQNNGVVDDSQLPKDRFSAERLKGVDSTLKIQPAKLEDSAVYLCASSLADSYNEQFFGPGTRLTVL.

This clone has a single count. This chain links TRBV7-2 with TRBJ2-7; the D gene is possibly TRBD1 (5 bases). V lost 4 bases to trimming and J lost 6 bases, with 10 bases between them. CDR3 length: 12 amino acids. Per the germline V gene, CDR1 is SGHTA and CDR2 is FQGNSA. CDR3 DNA: TGTGCCAGCAGCTCAGGGCCCGGCGAGCAGTACTTC. As protein: CASSSGPGEQYF.

J is TRBJ2-7 and V is TRBV6-5; 10 bases line up with TRBD2. The CDR3 covers 15 residues. With 5 bases clipped from V and 5 bases from J, the junction kept 9 bases outside the gene matches. Germline CDR1 and CDR2: MNHEY and SVGAGI. The CDR3 protein is CASSGRGTSAHEQYF. The CDR3 DNA sequence: TGTGCCAGCAGTGGGCGTGGGACTAGCGCCCACGAGCAGTACTTC.

V is TRBV7-3 and J is TRBJ2-2; 13 positions agree with TRBD2. Trimming removed 6 bases from V and 5 bases from J; junction bases left unmatched: 15. Germline values: CDR1 SGHTA, CDR2 FQGTGA. The CDR3 runs to 19 residues. CDR3 in amino acids: CASSSISTSGRSPTGELFF. CDR3 bases: TGTGCCAGCAGTTCAATTTCGACTAGCGGGAGGTCTCCAACCGGGGAGCTGTTTTTT.

The V gene is TRBV5-8, the J gene TRBJ2-5; TRBD2 agrees at 7 bases. Trimming took 6 bases from V and 5 from J; bases not matched to a gene: 7. Per germline, CDR1 SGHTS and CDR2 YDEGEE. The CDR3 runs to 13 residues. CDR3 sequence: CASNDGRTETQYF. CDR3 DNA sequence: TGTGCCAGCAACGACGGGAGGACTGAGACCCAGTACTTC.

J is TRBJ2-7 and V is TRBV13, with TRBD2 matching over 15 bases. This CDR3 is built from 15 residues. Germline CDR1 and CDR2: PRHDT and FYEKMQ (reference sequence). Trimming took 5 bases from V and 3 from J; bases not matched to a gene: 2. The CDR3 region is CASSEGLAGGYEQYF. CDR3 nucleotide sequence: TGTGCCAGCAGCGAGGGACTAGCGGGGGGCTACGAGCAGTACTTC.

This chain joins TRBV27 and TRBJ2-7; 7 nucleotides agree with TRBD2. J lost 5 bases, V lost 3 bases, and 7 bases had no gene match. Germline assignment: CDR1 MNHEY and CDR2 SMNVEV (reference sequence). CDR3 length equals 14 residues. CDR3 sequence (DNA): TGTGCCAGCAGTTTCGGCGGGAGTGCCAACGAGCAGTACTTC. It yields the protein CASSFGGSANEQYF.

The chain couples TRBV9 to TRBJ2-5; TRBD2 agrees at 11 bases. The germline V gene encodes CDR1 SGDLS and CDR2 YYNGEE. The V segment lost 4 bases and the J segment 0 bases; nucleotides outside the gene matches: 8. This CDR3 comprises 17 residues. CDR3 nucleotides: TGTGCCAGCAGCTTTAGCGGGAGGGCTGGGTACCAAGAGACCCAGTACTTC. Translating it yields CASSFSGRAGYQETQYF.

V and J are TRBV12-5 and TRBJ1-2; D not resolved. This CDR3 is 13 amino acids long. Germline CDR1 is LGHNT and CDR2 is FRNRAP. The V gene lost 2 bases and the J gene lost 1 base, with 5 bases spanning the gap. CDR3 loop: CASGLSGNYGYTF. The CDR3 nucleotides are TGTGCTAGTGGTTTGTCCGGTAACTATGGCTACACCTTC.

The rearrangement joins TRBV9 to TRBJ1-3; perhaps TRBD1 as D (6 bases). Trimming removed 0 bases from V and 0 bases from J, with 10 bases in between. From germline, CDR1 is SGDLS and CDR2 YYNGEE. This CDR3 region has 16 residues. CDR3 DNA: TGTGCCAGCAGCGTAGAAGGGGGAAGCTCTGGAAACACCATATATTTT. This sequence encodes CASSVEGGSSGNTIYF.

The chain links TRBV19 to TRBJ2-1; 12 bases fit TRBD2. After removal of 4 bases from V and 10 bases from J, the junction contained 8 bases not matched to a gene. The CDR3 length is 15 residues. From germline, CDR1 is LNHDA and CDR2 SQIVND (reference sequence). CDR3 residues: CASSTLTSGSNEQFF. CDR3 DNA sequence: TGTGCCAGTAGTACATTGACTAGCGGGAGCAACGAGCAGTTCTTC.

A few counts support this clone. V gene TRBV28 combines with J gene TRBJ2-7; D not certain. This CDR3 region has 12 residues. Trimming took off 5 bases at V and 0 bases at J, with 5 bases between the two ends. Germline V lookup: CDR1 MDHEN, CDR2 SYDVKM. This CDR3 is CASSVSSYEQYF. The CDR3 nucleotides read TGTGCCAGCAGTGTGAGCTCCTACGAGCAGTACTTC.